The entry below gives a single T cell receptor (beta chain) sequence along with its context. This record belongs to a study of CXCR3-negative and CXCR3-positive naive CD8 T cells. In preparing the TRB cDNA libraries, 5' RACE with UMI labels was used. TCRdb reprocessed the 5' RACE reads and reports one entry per CDR3 protein, with no DNA. The sample totals approximately 56,000 distinct CDR3 sequences. This CDR3 region has 11 residues. Germline V gene lookup returns CDR1 SEHNR and CDR2 FQNEAQ (reference sequence). This rearrangement joins TRBV7-9 to TRBJ1-1; as DNA is missing, the TRBD1 call by TCRdb cannot be tested. The sample comprised memory CD8+ T cells from blood. The receptor was derived from a human donor in good health. Some clones in this sample may be carry-over from other donors' samples. CDR3 amino acids: CASSWDREAFF.